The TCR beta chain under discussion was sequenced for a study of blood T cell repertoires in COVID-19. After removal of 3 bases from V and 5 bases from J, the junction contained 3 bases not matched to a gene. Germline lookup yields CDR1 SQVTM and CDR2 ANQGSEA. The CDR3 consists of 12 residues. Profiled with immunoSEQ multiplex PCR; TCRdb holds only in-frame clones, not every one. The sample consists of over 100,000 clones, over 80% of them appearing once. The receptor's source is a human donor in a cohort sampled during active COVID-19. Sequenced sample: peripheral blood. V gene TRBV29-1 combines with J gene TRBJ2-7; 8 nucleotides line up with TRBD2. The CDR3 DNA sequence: TGCAGCGTTGATAGCGGGAAGCACGAGCAGTACTTC. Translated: CSVDSGKHEQYF.